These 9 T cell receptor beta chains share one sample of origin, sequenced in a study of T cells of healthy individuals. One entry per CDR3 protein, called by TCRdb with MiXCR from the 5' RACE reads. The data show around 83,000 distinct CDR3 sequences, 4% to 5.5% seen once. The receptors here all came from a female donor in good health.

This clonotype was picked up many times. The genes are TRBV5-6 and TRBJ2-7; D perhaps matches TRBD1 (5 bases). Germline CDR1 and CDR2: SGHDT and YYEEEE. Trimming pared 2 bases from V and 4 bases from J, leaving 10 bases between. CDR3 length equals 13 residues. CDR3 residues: CASSLTTAYEQYF. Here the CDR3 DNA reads TGTGCCAGCAGCTTAACGACAGCTTACGAGCAGTACTTC.

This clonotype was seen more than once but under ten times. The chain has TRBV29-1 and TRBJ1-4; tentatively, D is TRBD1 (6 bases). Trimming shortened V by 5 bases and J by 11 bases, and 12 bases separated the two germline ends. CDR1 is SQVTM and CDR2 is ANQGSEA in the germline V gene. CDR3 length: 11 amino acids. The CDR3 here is CSVPRGGKLFF. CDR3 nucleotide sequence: TGCAGCGTTCCCAGGGGCGGGAAACTGTTTTTT.

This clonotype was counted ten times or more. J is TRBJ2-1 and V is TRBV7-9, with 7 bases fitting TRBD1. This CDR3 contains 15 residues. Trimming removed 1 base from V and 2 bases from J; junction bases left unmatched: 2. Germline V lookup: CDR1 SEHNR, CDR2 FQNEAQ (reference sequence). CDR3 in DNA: TGTGCCAGCAGCTTAGAAGGGGGCGCCTACAATGAGCAGTTCTTC. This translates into CASSLEGGAYNEQFF.

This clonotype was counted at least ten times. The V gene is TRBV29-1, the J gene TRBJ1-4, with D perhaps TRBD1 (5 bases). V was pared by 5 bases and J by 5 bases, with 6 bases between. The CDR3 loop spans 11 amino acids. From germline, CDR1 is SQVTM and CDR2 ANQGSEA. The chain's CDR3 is CSVNRNEKLFF. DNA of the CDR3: TGCAGCGTTAACAGGAATGAAAAACTGTTTTTT.

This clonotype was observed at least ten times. This chain's CDR3 is CASSQQVGSYEQYF. The CDR3 DNA sequence: TGTGCCAGCAGTCAGCAAGTGGGCTCCTACGAGCAGTACTTC. The chain uses TRBV28 and TRBJ2-7; D unclear. Germline V CDR1 and CDR2: MDHEN, SYDVKM. The CDR3 has 14 residues. The V end lost 5 bases, the J end lost 0 bases, and 11 bases lay between the germline ends.

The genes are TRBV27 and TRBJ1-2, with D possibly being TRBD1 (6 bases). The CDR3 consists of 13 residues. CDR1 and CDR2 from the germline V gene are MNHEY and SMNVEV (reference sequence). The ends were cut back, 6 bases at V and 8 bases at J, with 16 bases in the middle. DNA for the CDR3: TGTGCCAGCAGCAGGGGAGGGGCTTGGGGCTACACCTTC. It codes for CASSRGGAWGYTF.

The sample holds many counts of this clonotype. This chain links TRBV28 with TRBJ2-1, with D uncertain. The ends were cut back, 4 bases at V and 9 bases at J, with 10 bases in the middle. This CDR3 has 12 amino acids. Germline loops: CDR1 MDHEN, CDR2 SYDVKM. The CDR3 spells CASSSPFSEQFF. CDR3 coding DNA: TGTGCCAGCAGTTCCCCTTTCAGTGAGCAGTTCTTC.

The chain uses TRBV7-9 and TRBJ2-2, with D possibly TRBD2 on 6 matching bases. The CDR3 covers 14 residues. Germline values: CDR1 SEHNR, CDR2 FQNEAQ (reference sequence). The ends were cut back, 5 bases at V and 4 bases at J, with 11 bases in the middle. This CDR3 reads CASSAGLGTGELFF. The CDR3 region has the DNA TGTGCCAGCAGCGCGGGACTGGGCACCGGGGAGCTGTTTTTT.

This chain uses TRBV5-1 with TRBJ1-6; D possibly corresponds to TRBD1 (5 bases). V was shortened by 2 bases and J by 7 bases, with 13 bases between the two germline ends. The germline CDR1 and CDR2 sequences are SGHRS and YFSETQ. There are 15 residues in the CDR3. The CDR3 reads CASSFRGAENSPLHF. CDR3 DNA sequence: TGCGCCAGCAGCTTTCGAGGGGCGGAGAATTCACCCCTCCACTTT. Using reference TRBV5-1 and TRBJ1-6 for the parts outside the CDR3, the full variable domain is KAGVTQTPRYLIKTRGQQVTLSCSPISGHRSVSWYQQTPGQGLQFLFEYFSETQRNKGNFPGRFSGRQFSNSRSEMNVSTLELGDSALYLCASSFRGAENSPLHFGNGTRLTVT.